This T cell receptor (beta chain) appears in the sequencing data of a study of shared clonotypes between healthy human individuals. The CDR3 is 13 residues long. Looked up from germline, CDR1 is MDHEN and CDR2 is SYDVKM. V lost 7 bases and J lost 7, with 13 bases in between. This clone was counted many times. Libraries were prepared by immunoSEQ multiplex PCR; TCRdb keeps only in-frame clonotypes and omits some of them. The sample has about 700,000 clones; roughly 70% are singletons. Source material: memory CD4+ T cells sorted from blood. The subset: CD45RA-negative fraction. V usage is TRBV28 and J usage is TRBJ1-4; D unclear. The clonotype was recovered from a woman aged 30 to 39 in good health. For the CDR3, the DNA is TGTGCCAGCATTTCGGGGTCGGGTGAAAAACTGTTTTTT. It translates to CASISGSGEKLFF.